The 27 T cell receptor beta chains listed next were all sequenced from one sample in a study of Tregs in tolerant kidney transplant recipients. Method: immunoSEQ multiplex PCR; TCRdb's copy keeps in-frame clones and lacks some. This table has more than 70,000 clones, roughly nine tenths appearing once. Recipients received nonmyeloablative bone marrow transplants from related graft donors, with transient mixed chimerism. The sample was CD4+ T cells from blood (PBMCs), taken 24 months after the transplant. The receptors come from a human patient who received a combined kidney and bone marrow transplant. These T cells may partly come from the graft donor.

The chain combines TRBV4-2 with TRBJ2-3, with 9 nucleotides matching TRBD2. Germline trimming cut 0 bases from V and 0 bases from J; bases unmatched to any gene: 10. Per the germline V gene, CDR1 is LGHNA and CDR2 is YNFKEQ. The CDR3 covers 19 residues. The CDR3 DNA follows: TGTGCCAGCAGCCAAGACCCGCCCACCGGGACTAGCAGCACAGATACGCAGTATTTT. As protein: CASSQDPPTGTSSTDTQYF.

This rearrangement joins TRBV10-3 to TRBJ2-5; possibly TRBD2 for D (5 bases). From germline, CDR1 is ENHRY and CDR2 SYGVKD. This CDR3 spans 14 amino acids. Trimming stripped 2 bases from V and 5 bases from J, with 12 bases between. CDR3 region: CAISEGSADETQYF. For the CDR3, the DNA is TGTGCCATCAGTGAGGGTTCAGCGGATGAGACCCAGTACTTC.

V is TRBV11-3 and J is TRBJ2-3; the match to TRBD2 covers 7 bases. The CDR3 length is 16 residues. With V trimmed by 4 bases and J by 4 bases, 11 bases remained unmatched. Germline V gene lookup returns CDR1 SGHNT and CDR2 YENEEA. As DNA, the CDR3 is TGTGCCAGCAGCTCTCGCGGGAGAAAATCGGCAGATACGCAGTATTTT. This codes for CASSSRGRKSADTQYF.

The chain joins TRBV7-9 to TRBJ2-2; D uncertain. V shed 3 bases and J shed 6 bases, with 8 bases lying between them. Germline lookup yields CDR1 SEHNR and CDR2 FQNEAQ (reference sequence). The CDR3 extends over 13 amino acids. DNA for the CDR3: TGTGCCAGCAGCTTCCCCTTCCCCGGGGAGCTGTTTTTT. Protein: CASSFPFPGELFF.

As concerns this clone: One end of the junction varies from germline; a read error may be responsible. Other DNA sequences in the sample encode the same CDR3. The chain uses TRBV7-2 and TRBJ1-6; TRBD1 might be the D (6 bases). CDR1 and CDR2 from the germline V gene are SGHTA and FQGNSA. The CDR3 has 14 amino acids. The CDR3 DNA follows: TGTGCCAGCAGCTTCGGACAGATTAATTCCCCCCTCCACTTT. This encodes CASSFGQINSPLHF.

The chain employs TRBV5-3 and TRBJ2-1; 9 positions match TRBD2. TRBV5-3 is noted as an ORF with a role that remains uncertain. The CDR3 has 15 residues. V lost 10 bases to trimming and J lost 4 bases; unmatched junction nucleotides: 12. The CDR3 sequence: CACRPRAGGYNEQFF. For the CDR3, the DNA is TGTGCCTGCCGCCCTAGGGCGGGAGGGTACAATGAGCAGTTCTTC.

V and J are TRBV6-6 and TRBJ2-7, with 11 bases aligning to TRBD2. The CDR3 length is 15 residues. Losses at the gene ends were 4 bases for V and 5 bases for J; bases not matched to a gene: 7. Germline CDR1 MNHNY, CDR2 SVGAGI (reference sequence). The DNA of the CDR3 is TGTGCCAGCAGTTCCAATCTAGCGGGGGGTAACGAGCAGTACTTC. This gives the protein CASSSNLAGGNEQYF.

This chain joins TRBV7-3 and TRBJ2-7, with 11 bases aligning to TRBD2. The trim removed 3 bases at V and 7 bases at J, leaving 5 bases unmatched. Germline assignment: CDR1 SGHTA and CDR2 FQGTGA. The CDR3 is 14 amino acids. CDR3 in amino acids: CASSFSGGDGEQYF. CDR3 nucleotides: TGTGCCAGCAGCTTTAGCGGGGGGGATGGTGAGCAGTACTTC.

The rearrangement uses TRBV21-1 and TRBJ2-3; no DNA check was done on the table's D call, TRBD1. TRBV21-1 is an annotated pseudogene. There are 13 residues in the CDR3. The CDR3 sequence is CARDGARQNTQYF. The CDR3, as DNA: TGTGCCAGGGACGGTGCCCGACAGAATACGCAGTATTTT.

The chain employs TRBV11-3 and TRBJ2-1; D unclear. This CDR3 is built from 17 residues. Germline-derived CDR1 and CDR2 are SGHNT and YENEEA. Trimming removed 5 bases at V and 1 base at J, with 18 bases between. DNA for the CDR3: TGTGCCAGCAGCCCTCTAGGTGGAAGTGGGTCCTACAATGAGCAGTTCTTC. Its translation is CASSPLGGSGSYNEQFF. The variable domain in full, with the rest retrieved from reference TRBV11-3 and TRBJ2-1, is EAGVVQSPRYKIIEKKQPVAFWCNPISGHNTLYWYLQNLGQGPELLIRYENEEAVDDSQLPKDRFSAERLKGVDSTLKIQPAELGDSAVYLCASSPLGGSGSYNEQFFGPGTRLTVL.

The chain joins TRBV6-6 to TRBJ2-7, with 7 bases aligning to TRBD2. V trimming: 1 base; J trimming: 4 bases; junction bases outside the gene matches: 4. This CDR3 contains 14 residues. The germline CDR1 and CDR2 sequences are MNHNY and SVGAGI (reference sequence). The DNA for the CDR3 is TGTGCCAGCAGTTACTTGACGGGGGGATACGAGCAGTACTTC. This codes for CASSYLTGGYEQYF.

This chain links TRBV23-1 with TRBJ2-7; tentatively, D is TRBD2 (5 bases). TRBV23-1 has ORF status, its function being uncertain. This CDR3 spans 20 amino acids. V dropped 0 bases and J dropped 0 bases, with 24 bases sitting between them. The CDR3 DNA reads as TGCGCCAGCAGTCAATCCGAAGTTCTGACTATTCGAGCCAGCTCCTACGAGCAGTACTTC. Its translation is CASSQSEVLTIRASSYEQYF.

The V gene is TRBV4-2, the J gene TRBJ2-3, with 9 bases that match TRBD2. The length of the CDR3 is 16 residues. Per the germline V gene, CDR1 is LGHNA and CDR2 is YNFKEQ. Unmatched junction bases numbered 9, after V lost 1 base and J lost 7 bases. Here the CDR3 DNA reads TGTGCCAGCAGCCAAGGGTACGGCGGGGGGGCTTATACGCAGTATTTT. This gives the protein CASSQGYGGGAYTQYF.

The chain recombines TRBV5-4 with TRBJ1-3; the D gene is possibly TRBD1 (5 bases). V was trimmed by 4 bases and J by 11 bases, leaving 16 bases between them. The CDR3 runs 13 residues. Germline values: CDR1 SGHNT, CDR2 YYREEE (reference sequence). CDR3 residues: CASSQGTAPSIYF. In DNA form, the CDR3 reads TGTGCCAGCAGCCAAGGGACTGCCCCATCCATATATTTT.

The rearrangement joins TRBV28 to TRBJ2-7; 8 nucleotides line up with TRBD1. CDR1 MDHEN and CDR2 SYDVKM come from the germline V gene. V shed 5 bases and J 7 bases; nucleotides not matched to a gene: 10. The CDR3 covers 14 residues. The CDR3 loop reads CASSPRQGKVEQYF. In nucleotides, the CDR3 is TGTGCCAGCAGTCCTCGACAGGGGAAAGTTGAGCAGTACTTC.

The rearrangement links TRBV10-1 to TRBJ2-7, with 11 positions matching TRBD2. The CDR3 is 14 amino acids. Per the germline V gene, CDR1 is WNHNN and CDR2 is SYGVQD (reference sequence). The J segment lost 6 bases and the V segment lost 6 bases, leaving 7 bases of the junction unmatched. CDR3: CASRVSGGAGEQYF. CDR3 DNA sequence: TGCGCCAGCAGGGTTAGCGGGGGGGCCGGCGAGCAGTACTTC.

J is TRBJ1-2 and V is TRBV4-3, with TRBD1 identical over 7 bases. From germline, CDR1 is LGHNA and CDR2 YSLEER. The junction had 12 bases not matched to a gene; V was cut back by 3 bases and J by 8 bases. The CDR3 covers 15 residues. The DNA for the CDR3 is TGCGCCAGCAGCCACTCCGACAGGGTGGGTTGGGGCTACACCTTC. This gives the protein CASSHSDRVGWGYTF.

This chain joins TRBV9 and TRBJ1-3; weak D call: TRBD1 (6 bases). This CDR3 is 13 amino acids long. V gave up 7 bases and J gave up 1 base, with 9 bases separating them. Germline CDR1 reads SGDLS; CDR2 reads YYNGEE. The CDR3 nucleotides are TGTGCCAGCGGGGGGGCTTCTGGAAACACCATATATTTT. This gives the protein CASGGASGNTIYF. The complete variable domain, with remaining parts taken from reference TRBV9 and TRBJ1-3, reads DSGVTQTPKHLITATGQRVTLRCSPRSGDLSVYWYQQSLDQGLQFLIQYYNGEERAKGNILERFSAQQFPDLHSELNLSSLELGDSALYFCASGGASGNTIYFGEGSWLTVV.

Only one count was recorded for this clone. The genes are TRBV7-2 and TRBJ2-7; 10 positions match TRBD1. CDR1 is SGHTA and CDR2 is FQGNSA in the germline V gene. The CDR3 spans 15 residues. The CDR3 DNA is TGTGAACCAGTTCGTAAGGACAGGGGGAGCTACGAGCAGTACTTC. This gives the protein CEPVRKDRGSYEQYF. The full variable domain, completed using reference TRBV7-2 and TRBJ2-7, is GAGVSQSPSNKVTEKGKDVELRCDPISGHTALYWYRQSLGQGLEFLIYFQGNSAPDKSGLPSDRFSAERTGGSVSTLTIQRTQQEDSAVYLCEPVRKDRGSYEQYFGPGTRLTVT.

V gene TRBV9 combines with J gene TRBJ2-3; 9 bases are a match to TRBD2. Looked up from germline, CDR1 is SGDLS and CDR2 is YYNGEE. There are 14 residues in the CDR3. J gave up 4 bases and V 7 bases, and 7 bases lay outside the gene matches. The CDR3 DNA is TGTGCCAGCGCGTTAGCGGGAGTGTCAGATACGCAGTATTTT. It specifies CASALAGVSDTQYF.

The chain couples TRBV5-5 to TRBJ2-7; possible D gene TRBD1, 6 bases. This CDR3 has 15 residues. Trimming removed 4 bases at V and 2 bases at J, with 16 bases between. Germline values: CDR1 SGHKS, CDR2 YYEKEE (reference sequence). The CDR3 region is CASSPTGIGAYEQYF. CDR3 coding DNA: TGTGCCAGCAGCCCCACAGGGATTGGGGCCTACGAGCAGTACTTC.

The chain is built from TRBV11-3 and TRBJ1-1, with TRBD1 matching 10 bases. The ends lost 5 bases at V and 4 bases at J; junction bases unmatched: 7. CDR3 size: 15 residues. The germline V gene encodes CDR1 SGHNT and CDR2 YENEEA. The CDR3 region is CASSTGQGRATEAFF. The CDR3 DNA is TGTGCCAGCAGCACGGGACAGGGGAGAGCCACTGAAGCTTTCTTT.

The chain is built from TRBV4-3 and TRBJ1-6; tentative D call: TRBD1 (6 bases). This CDR3 is 14 amino acids long. The germline V gene has CDR1 LGHNA and CDR2 YSLEER. V was cut by 4 bases and J by 9 bases, with 13 bases left in between. The CDR3 DNA follows: TGCGCCAGCAGCCTTTTAGGGACAACTTCACCCCTCCACTTT. It specifies CASSLLGTTSPLHF.

The chain couples TRBV29-1 to TRBJ1-1; TRBD1 might be the D (6 bases). CDR1 and CDR2 (germline): SQVTM, ANQGSEA. The CDR3 contains 13 residues. The ends were cut back, 2 bases at V and 4 bases at J, with 11 bases in the middle. CDR3 protein: CSVETLQGTEAFF. The CDR3 coding sequence is TGCAGCGTTGAAACACTACAGGGCACTGAAGCTTTCTTT.

This chain uses TRBV19 with TRBJ2-7; TRBD2 agrees at 14 bases. J was trimmed by 4 bases and V by 7 bases; bases with no gene match: 18. Looked up from germline, CDR1 is LNHDA and CDR2 is SQIVND (reference sequence). The CDR3 has 19 amino acids. The CDR3 region is CASTLAPRTSGGFYYEQYF. The CDR3 DNA reads TGTGCCAGTACCTTAGCCCCAAGGACTAGCGGGGGGTTTTATTACGAGCAGTACTTC.

This clone was seen a handful of times. The chain combines TRBV4-2 with TRBJ2-1, with TRBD1 as a possible D gene (6 bases). Per germline, CDR1 LGHNA and CDR2 YNFKEQ. Trimming cost V 4 bases and J 6 bases, with 13 bases left between them. The CDR3 loop spans 14 amino acids. The CDR3 DNA is TGTGCCAGCAGCCGCCCGGGACAAGCCAATGAGCAGTTCTTC. Its protein product is CASSRPGQANEQFF.

This rearrangement joins TRBV18 to TRBJ2-2; 9 positions agree with TRBD1. After removal of 5 bases from V and 1 base from J, the junction contained 5 bases not matched to a gene. From germline, CDR1 is KGHSH and CDR2 LQKENI. This CDR3 has 16 residues. This CDR3 is CASSSPGQGNTGELFF. The CDR3 coding sequence is TGTGCCAGCTCATCGCCGGGACAGGGGAACACCGGGGAGCTGTTTTTT.